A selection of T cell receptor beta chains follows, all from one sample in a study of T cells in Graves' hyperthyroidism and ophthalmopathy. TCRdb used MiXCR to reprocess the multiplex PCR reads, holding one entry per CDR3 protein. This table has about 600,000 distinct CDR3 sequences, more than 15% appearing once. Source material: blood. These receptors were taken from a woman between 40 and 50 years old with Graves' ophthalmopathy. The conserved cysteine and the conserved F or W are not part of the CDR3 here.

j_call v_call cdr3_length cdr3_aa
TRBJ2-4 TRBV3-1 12 ASSRGGRADIQY
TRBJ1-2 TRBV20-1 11 SANGQTNYGYT
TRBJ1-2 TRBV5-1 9 ASTRGHGYT
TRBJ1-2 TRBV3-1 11 ASSPRTDYGYT
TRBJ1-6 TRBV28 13 ASSLVSGGNSPLH
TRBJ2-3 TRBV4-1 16 ASSRLIASQGTTDTQY
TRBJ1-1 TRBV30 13 AWSRDDSRWTEAF
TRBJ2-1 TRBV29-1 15 SVEGVSGRPSYNEQF
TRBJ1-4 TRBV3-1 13 ASSFRQGNNEKLF
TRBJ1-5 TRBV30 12 AWSATGSRQPQH
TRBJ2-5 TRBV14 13 ASSHLAEFQETQY
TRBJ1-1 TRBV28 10 ASSGVRGEAF
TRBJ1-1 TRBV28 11 TTGGWENTEAF
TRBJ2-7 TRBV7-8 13 ASSFHQGPSYEQY
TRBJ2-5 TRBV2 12 ASRRQAGEETQY
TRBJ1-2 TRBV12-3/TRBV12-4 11 ASSPMGAYGYT
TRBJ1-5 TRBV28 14 ASSLPPGQSHQPQH
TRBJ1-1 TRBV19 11 ASRRWTNTEAF
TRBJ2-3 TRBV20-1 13 SARERAVYTDTQY
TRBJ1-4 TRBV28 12 ASSRTGVNEKLF